The clone carrying this TCR beta chain has a handful of counts. Its antigen is unidentified. This entry is derived from a study of blood T cells in healthy people across ages. The second PCR ran about 6 to 12 cycles with a sample-barcoded 5' primer and J-beta primers. The template-switch adaptor was a 5' adaptor with 12 random nucleotides. It tagged each cDNA molecule. TCRdb processed the 5' RACE reads anew with MiXCR; each CDR3 protein has one entry. The sample lists around 900,000 distinct CDR3 sequences; 29% were seen once. Points from the study as a whole: The study lacked donor CMV status, which possibly confounded expanded clonotype changes.

Germline CDR1 MNHEY, CDR2 SMNVEV (reference sequence). This CDR3 spans 14 amino acids. Trimming left V 2 bases short and J 4 bases short, with 8 bases between. This TCR came from a woman of 80 years or more in good health. Material for sequencing was blood. The chain uses TRBV27 and TRBJ1-4; D uncertain. For the CDR3, the DNA is TGTGCCAGCAGTTTAGATGGGGTTAATGAAAAACTGTTTTTT. Its translation: CASSLDGVNEKLFF.